These 8 T cell receptor beta chains share one sample of origin, sequenced in a study of T cell responses to AZD1222 COVID-19 vaccine. Clones were sequenced by immunoSEQ multiplex PCR, and TCRdb holds only the in-frame ones, with some missing. The sample records 95,000 to 100,000 clones, about 89% being singletons. Here the sequenced sample was peripheral blood, taken 28 days after the second AZD1222 dose. All receptors come from an adult who received the AZD1222 COVID-19 vaccine.

The gene calls are TRBV25-1 and TRBJ2-5; TRBD1 matches 7 bases. Trimming at V came to 3 bases and at J to 2 bases, leaving 3 bases not matched to a gene. Germline CDR1 is MGHDK and CDR2 is SYGVNS. This CDR3 has 14 amino acids. CDR3 region: CASSDRTGQETQYF. Written as DNA, the CDR3 is TGTGCCAGCAGTGACCGGACAGGACAAGAGACCCAGTACTTC.

The chain recombines TRBV6-6 with TRBJ1-3; 7 bases agree with TRBD1. Germline loops: CDR1 MNHNY, CDR2 SVGAGI (reference sequence). CDR3 length: 15 residues. V lost 7 bases, J lost 4 bases, and 10 bases stayed unmatched. The CDR3 nucleotides are TGTGCCAGCACATACCCGACAGGGACCGGAAACACCATATATTTT. Its translation is CASTYPTGTGNTIYF.

The chain links TRBV9 to TRBJ2-1, with 7 bases aligning to TRBD2. This CDR3 comprises 13 residues. V shed 4 bases, J shed 12 bases, and the junction held 10 bases outside the gene matches. Germline values: CDR1 SGDLS, CDR2 YYNGEE. CDR3 nucleotide sequence: TGTGCCAGCAGCCCCCGCGGGGGATCAGTGCAGTTCTTC. Translation gives CASSPRGGSVQFF.

The chain links TRBV19 to TRBJ1-5; the D is unclear. Germline V CDR1 and CDR2: LNHDA, SQIVND (reference sequence). CDR3 length equals 13 residues. V gave up 2 bases and J gave up 4 bases, with 6 bases separating them. The CDR3 nucleotides read TGTGCCAGTAGTATACGGCTAAATCAGCCCCAGCATTTT. Translated, it gives CASSIRLNQPQHF.

The chain employs TRBV14 and TRBJ2-5, with a weak D call TRBD1 (6 bases). Looked up from germline, CDR1 is SGHDN and CDR2 is FVKESK. The CDR3 covers 18 residues. V was trimmed by 2 bases and J by 4 bases, leaving 23 bases between them. CDR3 nucleotide sequence: TGTGCCAGCAGCCAACAGGGGCAGCTTGGGGGCTCAGGAGAGACCCAGTACTTC. As protein: CASSQQGQLGGSGETQYF. Complete variable domain (other parts from reference TRBV14 and TRBJ2-5): EAGVTQFPSHSVIEKGQTVTLRCDPISGHDNLYWYRRVMGKEIKFLLHFVKESKQDESGMPNNRFLAERTGGTYSTLKVQPAELEDSGVYFCASSQQGQLGGSGETQYFGPGTRLLVL.

The chain is built from TRBV7-2 and TRBJ2-1; D not resolved. V lost 1 base, J lost 10 bases, and 11 bases lay in between. Germline V gene sequence: CDR1 SGHTA, CDR2 FQGNSA. The CDR3 totals 13 residues. The CDR3 loop reads CASSLDRTREQFF. Written as DNA, the CDR3 is TGTGCCAGCAGCTTAGACCGGACGAGGGAGCAGTTCTTC.

The J gene is TRBJ2-1, the V gene TRBV27; D gene ambiguous. The CDR3 is 13 amino acids. Germline lookup yields CDR1 MNHEY and CDR2 SMNVEV (reference sequence). V lost 2 bases and J lost 7, with 9 bases in between. Here the CDR3 reads CASSLRAKNEQFF. In DNA form, the CDR3 reads TGTGCCAGCAGTTTAAGGGCCAAGAATGAGCAGTTCTTC.

The chain has TRBV5-8 and TRBJ2-1; D assignment may be TRBD1 or TRBD2 (5 bases each). There are 15 residues in the CDR3. V lost 2 bases and J lost 4, with 13 bases in between. Germline V CDR1 and CDR2: SGHTS, YDEGEE. The CDR3 loop reads CASSFPGTQYNEQFF. Here the CDR3 DNA reads TGTGCCAGCAGCTTCCCCGGGACCCAATACAATGAGCAGTTCTTC. Drawing the rest from reference TRBV5-8 and TRBJ2-1, the complete variable domain is EAGVTQSPTHLIKTRGQQATLRCSPISGHTSVYWYQQALGLGLQFLLWYDEGEERNRGNFPPRFSGRQFPNYSSELNVNALELEDSALYLCASSFPGTQYNEQFFGPGTRLTVL.